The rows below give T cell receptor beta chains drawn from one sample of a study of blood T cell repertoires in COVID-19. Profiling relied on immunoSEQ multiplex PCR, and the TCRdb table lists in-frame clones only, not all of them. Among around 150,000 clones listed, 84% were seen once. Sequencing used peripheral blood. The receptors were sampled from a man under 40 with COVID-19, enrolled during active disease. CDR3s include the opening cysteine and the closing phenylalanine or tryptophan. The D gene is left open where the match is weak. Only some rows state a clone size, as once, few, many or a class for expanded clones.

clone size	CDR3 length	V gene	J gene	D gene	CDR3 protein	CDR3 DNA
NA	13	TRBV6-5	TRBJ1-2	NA	CASSPQGHYGYTF	TGTGCCAGCAGTCCTCAGGGGCACTATGGCTACACCTTC
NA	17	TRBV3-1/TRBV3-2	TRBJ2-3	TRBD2	CASSPAQGSGRGYTQYF	TGTGCCAGCAGCCCCGCGCAGGGTAGCGGGCGCGGTTATACGCAGTATTTT
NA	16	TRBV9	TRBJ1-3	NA	CASSERSNLIGDTIYF	TGTGCCAGCAGCGAGAGGTCTAACCTGATCGGAGACACCATATATTTT
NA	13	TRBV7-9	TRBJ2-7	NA	CASSSRDFDEQYF	TGTGCCAGCAGCTCCCGGGACTTTGACGAGCAGTACTTC
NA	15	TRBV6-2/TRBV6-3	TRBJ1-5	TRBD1	CASSGAGGGNQPQHF	TGTGCCAGCAGTGGGGCAGGGGGCGGCAATCAGCCCCAGCATTTT
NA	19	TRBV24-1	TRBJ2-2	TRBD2	CATSDPGLAGGHKTGELFF	TGTGCCACCAGTGATCCCGGATTAGCGGGAGGGCATAAGACCGGGGAGCTGTTTTTT
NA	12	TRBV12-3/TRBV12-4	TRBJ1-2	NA	CASSLVRGGYTF	TGTGCCAGCAGTTTGGTCCGCGGGGGCTACACCTTC
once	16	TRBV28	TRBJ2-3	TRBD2	CASSFLTSVSTDTQYF	TGTGCCAGCAGTTTCCTGACTAGCGTTAGCACAGATACGCAGTATTTT
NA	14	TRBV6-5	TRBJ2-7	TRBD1	CASSFTGEKVKQYF	TGTGCCAGCAGTTTCACAGGGGAGAAAGTGAAGCAGTACTTC
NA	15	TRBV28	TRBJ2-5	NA	CASSPGVAVQETQYF	TGTGCCAGCAGTCCCGGAGTAGCGGTACAAGAGACCCAGTACTTC
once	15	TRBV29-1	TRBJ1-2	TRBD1	CSALPRGQGNYGYTF	TGCAGCGCCCTTCCCCGTGGACAGGGTAACTATGGCTACACCTTC
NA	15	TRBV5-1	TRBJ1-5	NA	CASSLGGSDRQPQHF	TGCGCCAGCAGCTTGGGAGGATCCGATCGACAGCCCCAGCATTTT
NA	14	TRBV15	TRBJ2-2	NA	CATSRLRNTGELFF	TGTGCCACCAGCAGACTAAGGAACACCGGGGAGCTGTTTTTT
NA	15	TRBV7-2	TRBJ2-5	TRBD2	CASSLGNQGGETQYF	TGTGCCAGCAGCTTGGGCAATCAGGGAGGGGAGACCCAGTACTTC
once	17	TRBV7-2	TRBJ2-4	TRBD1	CASSNRNRGRFKNIQYF	TGTGCCAGCAGCAACCGCAACAGGGGGCGTTTCAAAAACATTCAGTACTTC
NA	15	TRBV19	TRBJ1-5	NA	CASSLSGTPNQPQHF	TGTGCCAGTAGCCTGTCCGGGACACCTAATCAGCCCCAGCATTTT
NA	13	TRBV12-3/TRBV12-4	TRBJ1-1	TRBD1	CASSSTGVTEAFF	TGTGCCAGCAGTAGTACAGGGGTAACTGAAGCTTTCTTT
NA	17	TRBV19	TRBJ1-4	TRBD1	CASSIGTGLTWEEKLFF	TGTGCCAGTAGTATTGGGACAGGCCTTACGTGGGAGGAAAAACTGTTTTTT
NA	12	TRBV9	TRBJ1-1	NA	CASSRSNTEAFF	TGTGCCAGCAGTCGGTCCAACACTGAAGCTTTCTTT
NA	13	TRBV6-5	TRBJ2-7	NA	CASSSIVSYEQYF	TGTGCCAGCAGTTCCATAGTTTCCTACGAGCAGTACTTC
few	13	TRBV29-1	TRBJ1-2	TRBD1	CSVATGSLYGYTF	TGCAGCGTGGCGACAGGGTCCCTCTATGGCTACACCTTC
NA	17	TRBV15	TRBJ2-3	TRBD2	CATSRGGSSGRTDTQYF	TGTGCCACCAGCAGAGGGGGGTCTAGCGGGAGGACAGATACGCAGTATTTT
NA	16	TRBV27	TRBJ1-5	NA	CASSRKTGTSNQPQHF	TGTGCCAGCAGCCGAAAGACAGGTACGAGCAATCAGCCCCAGCATTTT
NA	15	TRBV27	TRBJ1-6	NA	CASRAQGSYNSPLHF	TGTGCCAGCAGGGCCCAGGGATCCTATAATTCACCCCTCCACTTT
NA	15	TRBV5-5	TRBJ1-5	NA	CASSLGGYSNQPQHF	TGTGCCAGCAGCTTGGGAGGTTATAGCAATCAGCCCCAGCATTTT
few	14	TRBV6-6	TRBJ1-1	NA	CASRAVTVNTEAFF	TGTGCCAGCAGAGCCGTCACAGTGAACACTGAAGCTTTCTTT
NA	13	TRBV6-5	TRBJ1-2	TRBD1	CASSYGQGRGYTF	TGTGCCAGCAGTTACGGACAGGGAAGGGGCTACACCTTC
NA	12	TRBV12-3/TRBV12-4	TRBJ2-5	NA	CASHGIQETQYF	TGTGCCAGCCACGGGATCCAAGAGACCCAGTACTTC
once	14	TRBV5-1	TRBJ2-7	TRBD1	CASSLMGQGSEQYF	TGCGCCAGCAGCTTGATGGGACAGGGAAGCGAGCAGTACTTC